This is a list of T cell receptor beta chains from one sample in a study of blood T cells in healthy people across ages. TCRdb ran MiXCR on the 5' RACE reads and lists one entry per CDR3 protein. This sample has a few hundred thousand distinct CDR3 sequences, with around a quarter found just once. This sample also appeared in a second study, on T cells of mothers and their children.

Source material: blood. The receptors stem from a boy under 10 years old in good health. Each CDR3 is given with its conserved first and last residue. D genes are given only for firm matches. The size of a clone is reported for some rows only, either as once, few or many, or as a class for expanded clones.

>-|TRBD2|TRBJ2-1|TRBV7-2
TGTGCCAGCAGCTTAGAGGGACTAGTGGTGGATGAGCAGTTCTTC
CASSLEGLVVDEQFF
>few|-|TRBJ1-6|TRBV7-9
TGTGCCAGCAGCTTTAGGGGTGGAGCTTCACCCCTCCACTTT
CASSFRGGASPLHF
>-|-|TRBJ2-1|TRBV12-3/TRBV12-4
TGTGCCAGCAGTTTAGCGGGGATCCGGTACAATGAGCAGTTCTTC
CASSLAGIRYNEQFF
>few|-|TRBJ2-3|TRBV7-3
TGTGCCAGCAGCAAAACCGGGGACTCGCTTGGTACGCAGTATTTT
CASSKTGDSLGTQYF
>few|-|TRBJ1-3|TRBV12-3/TRBV12-4
TGTGCCAGCTGGGGAGCGGGTCGCTCTGGAAACACCATATATTTT
CASWGAGRSGNTIYF
>few|-|TRBJ1-4|TRBV15
TGTGCCACCAGCAGAGGTGCGTCCCCGGGGAAACTGTTTTTT
CATSRGASPGKLFF
>-|TRBD1|TRBJ1-2|TRBV16
TGTGCCAGCAGCCAATCGAGGTCAGGACAGGGGGCTGGCTACACCTTC
CASSQSRSGQGAGYTF
>-|TRBD2|TRBJ2-5|TRBV6-5
TGTGCCAGCAGTTACAGACCGGGACTAGGCGAGACCCAGTACTTC
CASSYRPGLGETQYF
>-|-|TRBJ1-2|TRBV2
TGTGCCAGCAGTGAAGGAGAAGACTATGGCTACACCTTC
CASSEGEDYGYTF
>few|-|TRBJ2-3|TRBV12-3/TRBV12-4
TGTGCCAGCAGTTTAGGGGCAGGGCCCGGCACAGATACGCAGTATTTT
CASSLGAGPGTDTQYF